The following is a TCR beta chain sequence with its context. The data belong to a study of cytomegalovirus exposure and HLA in healthy donors. V was trimmed by 2 bases and J by 1 base, leaving 8 bases between them. Germline V gives CDR1 MNHEY, CDR2 SVGAGI. This CDR3 contains 14 residues. Use of 60 Vbeta and 13 Jbeta primers characterized the PCR. Sequencing was performed with immunoSEQ multiplex PCR; in TCRdb, only in-frame clones are kept and a portion is missing. The table has about 160,000 clones, approximately 80% seen once; the top ten hold 1.3%. The chain employs TRBV6-5 and TRBJ1-1; D is undetermined. The sequencing sample was made of PBMCs. This sequence originates from a woman aged 45-60 years in good health and CMV-seronegative. The CDR3 is CASSYVLSNTEAFF. CDR3 nucleotides: TGTGCCAGCAGTTACGTTCTGTCGAACACTGAAGCTTTCTTT.